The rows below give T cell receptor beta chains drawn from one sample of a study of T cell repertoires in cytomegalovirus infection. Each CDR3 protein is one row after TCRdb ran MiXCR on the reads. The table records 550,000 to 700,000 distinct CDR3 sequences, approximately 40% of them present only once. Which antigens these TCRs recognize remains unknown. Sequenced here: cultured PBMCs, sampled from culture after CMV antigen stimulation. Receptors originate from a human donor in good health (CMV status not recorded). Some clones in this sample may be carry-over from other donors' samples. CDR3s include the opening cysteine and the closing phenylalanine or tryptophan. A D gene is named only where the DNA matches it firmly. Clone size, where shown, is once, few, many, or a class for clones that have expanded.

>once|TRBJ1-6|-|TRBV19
CASTQTGHNSPLHF
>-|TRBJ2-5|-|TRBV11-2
CASSSRRAAIQETQYF
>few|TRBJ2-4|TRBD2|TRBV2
CASISRTSGGGTKNIQYF
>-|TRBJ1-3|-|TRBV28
CASSFSASSSGNTIYF
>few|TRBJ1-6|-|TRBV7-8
CASSLSRVLNSPLHF
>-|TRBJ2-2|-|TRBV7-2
CASSLPSYTGELFF
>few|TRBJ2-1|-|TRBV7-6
CASSPRWRGPKPSYNEQFF
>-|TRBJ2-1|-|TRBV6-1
CASSVGLAALSYNEQFF
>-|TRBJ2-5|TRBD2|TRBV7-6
CASSSRTSTETQYF
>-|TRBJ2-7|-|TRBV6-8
CASSYRPGGRFDYEQYF
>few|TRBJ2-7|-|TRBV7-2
CASSPRASSYEQYF
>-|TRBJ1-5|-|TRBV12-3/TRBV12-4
CASSSVGWGNQPQHF
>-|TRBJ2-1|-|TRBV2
CASRLTGTGGNEQFF
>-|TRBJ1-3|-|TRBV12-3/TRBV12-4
CASTLRWAGAGNTIYF
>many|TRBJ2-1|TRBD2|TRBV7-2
CASSFGRSGGSYNEQFF
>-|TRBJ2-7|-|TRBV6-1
CASRDRSSSYEQYF
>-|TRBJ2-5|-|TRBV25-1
CASSEPPGREETQYF
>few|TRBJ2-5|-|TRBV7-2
CASSLGRELGETQYF
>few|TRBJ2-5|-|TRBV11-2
CASSRGAGRETQYF
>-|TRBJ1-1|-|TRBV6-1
CASKGQGYTEAFF
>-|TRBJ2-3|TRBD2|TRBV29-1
CSAERGGGLGGATDTQYF
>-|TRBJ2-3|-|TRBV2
CARKPSDTQYF
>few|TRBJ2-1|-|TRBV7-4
CASSPIIGEQFF
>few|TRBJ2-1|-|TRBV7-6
CASSVQGGTLYNEQFF
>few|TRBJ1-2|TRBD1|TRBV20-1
CSARRQGVNYGYTF
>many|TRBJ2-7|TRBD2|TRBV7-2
CASSKGAGRYEQYF
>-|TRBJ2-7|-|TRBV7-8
CASSLLVFGGLYF
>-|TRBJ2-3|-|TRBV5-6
CASSLGLAYTDTQYF
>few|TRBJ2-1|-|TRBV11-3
CASSRGVALQNNEQFF
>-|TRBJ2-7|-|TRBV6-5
CASSYQGSRGGEQYF
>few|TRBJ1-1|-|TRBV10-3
CAISESSGGTEAFF
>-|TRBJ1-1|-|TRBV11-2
CASSRAGVFDGDTEAFF
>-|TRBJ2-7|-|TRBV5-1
CASSFNARMGEQYF
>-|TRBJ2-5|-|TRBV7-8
CASSYGYRETQYF
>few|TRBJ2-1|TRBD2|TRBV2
CARRLAGGRGEQFF
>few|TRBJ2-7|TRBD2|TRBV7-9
CASSQESGSGAYEQYF
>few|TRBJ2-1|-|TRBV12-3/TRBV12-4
CASSLAEPKEQFF
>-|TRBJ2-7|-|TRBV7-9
CASSLQAGSEQYF
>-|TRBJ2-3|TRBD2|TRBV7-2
CASSSGGTSGDGGTQYF
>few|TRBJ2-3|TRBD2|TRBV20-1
CSARLAGESYTDTQYF
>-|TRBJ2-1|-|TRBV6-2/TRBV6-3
CASSRATRGEQFF
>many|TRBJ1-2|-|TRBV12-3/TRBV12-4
CASSPDRFYGYTF
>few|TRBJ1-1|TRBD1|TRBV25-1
CASRATLGQLNTEAFF
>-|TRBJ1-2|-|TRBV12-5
CASGAGTAYGYTF
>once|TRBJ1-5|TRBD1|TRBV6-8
CASSATGIQPQHF
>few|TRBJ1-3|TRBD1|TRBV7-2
CASSLGQGATIYF
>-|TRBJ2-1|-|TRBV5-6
CASSLPRGPLSNEQFF
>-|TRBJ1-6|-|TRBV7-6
CASSTRTDNNSPLHF
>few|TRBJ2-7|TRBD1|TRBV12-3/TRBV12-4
CASSQGTGGASLSYEQYF
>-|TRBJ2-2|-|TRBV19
CASSTGSYTGELFF
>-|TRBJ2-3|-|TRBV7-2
CASRDSSPTDTQYF
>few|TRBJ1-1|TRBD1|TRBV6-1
CASSEQGAYTEAFF
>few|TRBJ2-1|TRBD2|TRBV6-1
CASSLLGEGNNEQFF
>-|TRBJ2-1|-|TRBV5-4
CASSLLLGHEQFF
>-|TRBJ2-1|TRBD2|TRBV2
CASSYIAGESYNEQFF
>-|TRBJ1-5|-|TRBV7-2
CASSLGRGGYSNQPQHF
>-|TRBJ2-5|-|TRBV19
CASSINEETQYF
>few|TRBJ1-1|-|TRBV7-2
CASSPGGGAFF